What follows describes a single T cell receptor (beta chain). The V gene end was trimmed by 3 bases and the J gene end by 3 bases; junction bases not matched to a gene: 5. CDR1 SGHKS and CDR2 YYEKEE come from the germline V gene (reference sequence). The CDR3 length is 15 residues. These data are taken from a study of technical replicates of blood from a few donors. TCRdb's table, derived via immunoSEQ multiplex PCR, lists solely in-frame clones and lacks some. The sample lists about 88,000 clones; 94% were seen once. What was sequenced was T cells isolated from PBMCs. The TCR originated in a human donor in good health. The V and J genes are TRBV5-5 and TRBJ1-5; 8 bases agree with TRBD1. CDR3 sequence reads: CASSWGGQVNQPQHF. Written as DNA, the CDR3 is TGTGCCAGCAGCTGGGGGGGACAGGTCAATCAGCCCCAGCATTTT. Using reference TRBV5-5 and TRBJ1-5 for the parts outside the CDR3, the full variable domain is DAGVTQSPTHLIKTRGQQVTLRCSPISGHKSVSWYQQVLGQGPQFIFQYYEKEERGRGNFPDRFSARQFPNYSSELNVNALLLGDSALYLCASSWGGQVNQPQHFGDGTRLSIL.